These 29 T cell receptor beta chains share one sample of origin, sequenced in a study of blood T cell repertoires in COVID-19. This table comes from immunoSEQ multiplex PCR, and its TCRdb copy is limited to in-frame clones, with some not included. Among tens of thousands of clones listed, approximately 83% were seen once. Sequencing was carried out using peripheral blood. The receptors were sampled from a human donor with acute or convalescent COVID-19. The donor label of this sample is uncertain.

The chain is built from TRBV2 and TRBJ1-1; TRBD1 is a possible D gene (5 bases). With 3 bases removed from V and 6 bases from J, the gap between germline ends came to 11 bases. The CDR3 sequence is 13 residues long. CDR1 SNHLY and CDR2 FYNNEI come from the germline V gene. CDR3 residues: CASSELGGPEAFF. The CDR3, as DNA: TGTGCCAGCAGTGAGCTGGGGGGACCTGAAGCTTTCTTT.

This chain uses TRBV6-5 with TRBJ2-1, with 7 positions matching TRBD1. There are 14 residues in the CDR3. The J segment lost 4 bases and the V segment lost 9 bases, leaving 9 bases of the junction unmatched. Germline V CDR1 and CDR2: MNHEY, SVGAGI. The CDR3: CASKTQGVYNEQFF. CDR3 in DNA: TGTGCCAGTAAAACTCAGGGGGTTTACAATGAGCAGTTCTTC.

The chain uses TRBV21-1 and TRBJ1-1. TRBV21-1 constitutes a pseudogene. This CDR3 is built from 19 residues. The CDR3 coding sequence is TGTGCCAGCAGCAAAGAATCCCCACGGCCGGGGAGCTTGAACACTGAAGCTTTCTTT. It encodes CASSKESPRPGSLNTEAFF.

DNA for the CDR3: TGTGCCAGCAGCTGGGGGGGGCTAGAGACCCAGTACTTC. This codes for CASSWGGLETQYF. The genes are TRBV7-2 and TRBJ2-5, with D possibly being TRBD2 (7 bases). Trimming left V 4 bases short and J 4 bases short, with 10 bases between. Germline V CDR1 and CDR2: SGHTA, FQGNSA. The CDR3 is made up of 13 amino acids.

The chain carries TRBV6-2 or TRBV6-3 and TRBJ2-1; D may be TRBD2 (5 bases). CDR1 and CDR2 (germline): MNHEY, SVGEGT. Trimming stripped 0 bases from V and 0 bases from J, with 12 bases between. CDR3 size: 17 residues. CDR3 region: CASSYSRLGSSYNEQFF. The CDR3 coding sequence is TGTGCCAGCAGTTACTCGAGGTTGGGGAGCTCCTACAATGAGCAGTTCTTC.

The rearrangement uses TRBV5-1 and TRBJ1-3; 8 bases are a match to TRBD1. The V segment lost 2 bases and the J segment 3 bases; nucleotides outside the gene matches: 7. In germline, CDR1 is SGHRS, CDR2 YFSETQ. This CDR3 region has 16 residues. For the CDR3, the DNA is TGCGCCAGCAGCTTCGGGGCAGGGGGCGGTGGAAACACCATATATTTT. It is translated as CASSFGAGGGGNTIYF.

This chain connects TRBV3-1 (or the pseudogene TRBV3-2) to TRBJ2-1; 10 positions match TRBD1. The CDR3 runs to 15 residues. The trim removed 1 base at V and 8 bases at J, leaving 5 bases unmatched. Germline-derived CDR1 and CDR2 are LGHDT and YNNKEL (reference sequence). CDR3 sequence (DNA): TGTGCCAGCAGCCAAGGGACAGGGGGTAGGGATGAGCAGTTCTTC. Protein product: CASSQGTGGRDEQFF.

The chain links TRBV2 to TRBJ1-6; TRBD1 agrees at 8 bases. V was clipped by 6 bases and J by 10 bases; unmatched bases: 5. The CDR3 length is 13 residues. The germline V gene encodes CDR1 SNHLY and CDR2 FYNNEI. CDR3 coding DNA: TGTGCCAGCAGGGAACAGGGGGAGTCACCCCTCCACTTT. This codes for CASREQGESPLHF.

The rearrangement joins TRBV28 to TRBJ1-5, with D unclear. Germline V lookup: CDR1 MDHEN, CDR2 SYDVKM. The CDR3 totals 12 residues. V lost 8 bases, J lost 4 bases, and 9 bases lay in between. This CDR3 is CASLVGNQPQHF. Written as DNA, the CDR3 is TGTGCCAGCCTAGTTGGGAATCAGCCCCAGCATTTT.

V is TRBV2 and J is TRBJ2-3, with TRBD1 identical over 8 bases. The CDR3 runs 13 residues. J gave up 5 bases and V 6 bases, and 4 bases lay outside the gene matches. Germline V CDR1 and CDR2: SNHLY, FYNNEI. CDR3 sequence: CASSDDRGDTQYF. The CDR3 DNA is TGTGCCAGCAGCGATGACAGGGGAGATACGCAGTATTTT.

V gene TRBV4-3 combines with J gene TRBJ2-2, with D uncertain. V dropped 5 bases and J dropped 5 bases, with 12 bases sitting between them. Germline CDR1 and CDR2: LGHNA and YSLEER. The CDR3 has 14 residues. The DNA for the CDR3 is TGCGCCAGCAGCGCCTCACAGTATACCGGGGAGCTGTTTTTT. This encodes CASSASQYTGELFF.

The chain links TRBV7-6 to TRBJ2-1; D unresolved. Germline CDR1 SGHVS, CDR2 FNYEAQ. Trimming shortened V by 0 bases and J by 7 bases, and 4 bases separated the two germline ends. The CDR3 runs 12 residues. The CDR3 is CASSLARNEQFF. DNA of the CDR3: TGTGCCAGCAGCTTAGCGAGAAATGAGCAGTTCTTC.

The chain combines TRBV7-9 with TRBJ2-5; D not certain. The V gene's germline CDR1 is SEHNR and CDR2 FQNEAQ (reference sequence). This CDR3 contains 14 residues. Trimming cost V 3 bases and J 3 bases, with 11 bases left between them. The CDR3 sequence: CASSLGFLKETQYF. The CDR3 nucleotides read TGTGCCAGCAGCTTGGGCTTCCTGAAAGAGACCCAGTACTTC.

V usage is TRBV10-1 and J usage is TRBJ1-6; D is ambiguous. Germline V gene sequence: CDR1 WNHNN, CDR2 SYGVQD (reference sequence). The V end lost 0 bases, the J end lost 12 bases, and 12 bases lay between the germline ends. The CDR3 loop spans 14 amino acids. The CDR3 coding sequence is TGCGCCAGCAGTGAGTCGTCAGGATCAGTACCCCTCCACTTT. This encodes CASSESSGSVPLHF.

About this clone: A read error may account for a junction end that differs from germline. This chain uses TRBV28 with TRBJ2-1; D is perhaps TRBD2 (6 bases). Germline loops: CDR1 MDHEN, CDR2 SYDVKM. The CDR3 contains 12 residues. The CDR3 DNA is TGTGCCAGCAGTTTATGGGGAGGCGAGCCGTTCTTC. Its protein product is CASSLWGGEPFF.

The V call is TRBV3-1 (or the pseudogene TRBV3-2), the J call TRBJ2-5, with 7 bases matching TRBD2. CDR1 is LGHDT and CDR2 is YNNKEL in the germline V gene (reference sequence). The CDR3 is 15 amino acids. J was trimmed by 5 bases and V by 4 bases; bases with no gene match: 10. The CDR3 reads CASSPREGQRETQYF. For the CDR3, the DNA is TGTGCCAGCAGCCCGAGGGAGGGCCAACGGGAGACCCAGTACTTC.

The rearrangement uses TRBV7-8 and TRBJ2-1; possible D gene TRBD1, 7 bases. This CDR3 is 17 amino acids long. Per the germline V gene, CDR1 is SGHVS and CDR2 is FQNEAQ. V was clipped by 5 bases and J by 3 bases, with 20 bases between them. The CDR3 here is CASSQRGGTVGYNEQFF. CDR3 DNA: TGTGCCAGCAGCCAAAGGGGCGGGACAGTGGGCTACAATGAGCAGTTCTTC.

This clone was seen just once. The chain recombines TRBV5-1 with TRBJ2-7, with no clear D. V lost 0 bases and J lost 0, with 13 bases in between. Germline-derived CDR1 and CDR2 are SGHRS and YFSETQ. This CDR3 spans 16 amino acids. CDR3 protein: CASSLGLAPSSYEQYF. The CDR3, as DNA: TGCGCCAGCAGCTTGGGGTTGGCACCAAGCTCCTACGAGCAGTACTTC.

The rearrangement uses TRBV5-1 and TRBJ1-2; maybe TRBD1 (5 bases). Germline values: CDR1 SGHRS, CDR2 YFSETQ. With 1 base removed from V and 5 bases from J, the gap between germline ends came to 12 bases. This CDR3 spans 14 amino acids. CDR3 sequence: CASSLSRGRYGYTF. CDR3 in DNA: TGCGCCAGCAGCTTGTCTAGGGGCCGATATGGCTACACCTTC. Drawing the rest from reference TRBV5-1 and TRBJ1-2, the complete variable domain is KAGVTQTPRYLIKTRGQQVTLSCSPISGHRSVSWYQQTPGQGLQFLFEYFSETQRNKGNFPGRFSGRQFSNSRSEMNVSTLELGDSALYLCASSLSRGRYGYTFGSGTRLTVV.

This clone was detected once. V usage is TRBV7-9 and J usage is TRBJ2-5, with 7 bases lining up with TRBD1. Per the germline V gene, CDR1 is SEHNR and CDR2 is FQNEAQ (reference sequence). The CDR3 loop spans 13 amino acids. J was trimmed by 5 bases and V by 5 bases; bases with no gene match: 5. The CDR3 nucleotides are TGTGCCAGCAGCCCCGACAGGGTGGAGACCCAGTACTTC. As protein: CASSPDRVETQYF.

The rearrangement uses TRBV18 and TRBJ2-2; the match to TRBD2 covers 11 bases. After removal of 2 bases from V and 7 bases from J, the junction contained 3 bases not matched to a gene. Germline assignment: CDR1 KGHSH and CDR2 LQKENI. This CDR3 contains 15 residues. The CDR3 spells CASSPVGTSGGELFF. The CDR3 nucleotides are TGTGCCAGCTCACCAGTCGGGACTAGCGGCGGGGAGCTGTTTTTT.

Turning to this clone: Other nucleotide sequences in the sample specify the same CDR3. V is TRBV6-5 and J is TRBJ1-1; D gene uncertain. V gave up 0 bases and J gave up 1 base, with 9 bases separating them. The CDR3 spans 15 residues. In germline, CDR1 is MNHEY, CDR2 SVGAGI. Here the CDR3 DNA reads TGTGCCAGCAGTTACTCGAGCCGGGGGAACACTGAAGCTTTCTTT. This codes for CASSYSSRGNTEAFF.

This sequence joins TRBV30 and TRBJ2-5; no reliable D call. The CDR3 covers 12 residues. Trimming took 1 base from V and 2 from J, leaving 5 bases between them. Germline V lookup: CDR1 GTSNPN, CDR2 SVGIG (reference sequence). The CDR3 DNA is TGTGCCTGGAGTGCCCAACAAGAGACCCAGTACTTC. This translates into CAWSAQQETQYF.

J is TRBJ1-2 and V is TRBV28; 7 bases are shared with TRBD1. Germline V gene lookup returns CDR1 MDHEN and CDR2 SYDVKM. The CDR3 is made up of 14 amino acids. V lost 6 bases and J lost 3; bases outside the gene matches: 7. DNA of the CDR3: TGTGCCAGCAGCTTAGGGGGCGGGCACTATGGCTACACCTTC. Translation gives CASSLGGGHYGYTF.

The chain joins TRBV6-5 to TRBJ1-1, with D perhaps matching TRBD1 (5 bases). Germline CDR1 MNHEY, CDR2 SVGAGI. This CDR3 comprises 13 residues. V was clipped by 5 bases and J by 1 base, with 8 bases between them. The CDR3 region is CASSRQTNTEAFF. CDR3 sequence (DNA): TGTGCCAGCAGTCGACAGACGAACACTGAAGCTTTCTTT.

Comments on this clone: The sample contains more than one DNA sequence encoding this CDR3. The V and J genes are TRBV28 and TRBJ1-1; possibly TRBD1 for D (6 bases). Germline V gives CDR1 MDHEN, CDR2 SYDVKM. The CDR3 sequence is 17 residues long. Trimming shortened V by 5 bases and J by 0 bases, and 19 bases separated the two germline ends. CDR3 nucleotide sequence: TGTGCCAGCAGTCCCCTTGGGGGGGGCGCGTTGAACACTGAAGCTTTCTTT. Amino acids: CASSPLGGGALNTEAFF.

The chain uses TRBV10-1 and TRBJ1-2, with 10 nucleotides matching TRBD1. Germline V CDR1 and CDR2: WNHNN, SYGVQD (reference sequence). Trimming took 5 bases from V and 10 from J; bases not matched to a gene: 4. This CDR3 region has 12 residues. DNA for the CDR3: TGCGCCAGCAGTCGACAGGGGGCCCCCTACACCTTC. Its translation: CASSRQGAPYTF.

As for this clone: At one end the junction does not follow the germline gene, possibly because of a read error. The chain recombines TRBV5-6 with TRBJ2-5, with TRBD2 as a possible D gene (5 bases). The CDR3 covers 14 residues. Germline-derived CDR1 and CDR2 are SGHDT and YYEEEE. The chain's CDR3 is CASTLPGMEETQYF. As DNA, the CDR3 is TGTGCCAGCACCTTGCCGGGGATGGAGGAGACCCAGTACTTC.

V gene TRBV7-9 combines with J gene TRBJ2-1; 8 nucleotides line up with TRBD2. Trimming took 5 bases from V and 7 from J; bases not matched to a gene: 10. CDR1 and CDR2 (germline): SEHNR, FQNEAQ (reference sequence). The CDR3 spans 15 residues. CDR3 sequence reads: CASSPSGGGYNEQFF. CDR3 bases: TGTGCCAGCAGCCCCTCGGGGGGGGGCTATAATGAGCAGTTCTTC. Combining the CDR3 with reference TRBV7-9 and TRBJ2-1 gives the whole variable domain DTGVSQNPRHKITKRGQNVTFRCDPISEHNRLYWYRQTLGQGPEFLTYFQNEAQLEKSRLLSDRFSAERPKGSFSTLEIQRTEQGDSAMYLCASSPSGGGYNEQFFGPGTRLTVL.